The present T cell receptor (beta chain) was sequenced within a study of long-term antiretroviral therapy in people with HIV. The wider study: By about a decade, the earliest samples predate the 2015 immediate-ART recommendation.

CDR3 size: 16 residues. The germline CDR1 and CDR2 sequences are SNHLY and FYNNEI. Trimming left V 6 bases short and J 7 bases short, with 24 bases between. Findings and limits, study-wide: Among HIV repertoires, CDR3 length ranges were narrower than those of controls. Missing from the dataset were any data on ART adherence, viral resistance or therapy changes. Transplant donor controls retained higher diversity, though diversity increased after ART.

Comment on this clone: Its cognate antigen is unknown.

The authors ran the immunoSEQ assay, v3.0, at survey level. Sequencing used immunoSEQ multiplex PCR; TCRdb keeps in-frame clones, though not all of them. The sample yields tens of thousands of clones, 86% seen once. The input for sequencing was unsorted PBMCs, taken 0.1 years before starting antiretroviral therapy. The clonotype comes from a woman aged 50 to 65 with HIV. The J gene is TRBJ1-2, the V gene TRBV2, with D tentatively TRBD1 (5 bases). CDR3 sequence (DNA): TGTGCCAGCAGCCTGAGCCCGGGGCTGGGGTCCTTTGGCTACACCTTC. This gives the protein CASSLSPGLGSFGYTF.